The 28 T cell receptor beta chains below all came from one sample that was sequenced in a study of T cell changes during pregnancy in multiple sclerosis. The repertoire was sequenced with immunoSEQ multiplex PCR; TCRdb's copy has only in-frame clones and lacks some. Of approximately 39,000 clones in the sample, 85% to 95% are singletons; the top ten hold 1.2%. What was sequenced was PBMCs (not recorded whether the cells were cultured). These receptors were collected from a female donor with multiple sclerosis, enrolled in a pregnancy study.

The V gene is TRBV5-4, the J gene TRBJ1-2; D might be TRBD1 (6 bases). The ends were cut back, 5 bases at V and 8 bases at J, with 16 bases in the middle. Germline CDR1 is SGHNT and CDR2 is YYREEE (reference sequence). The CDR3 runs 13 residues. CDR3 sequence (DNA): TGTGCCAGCAGTCAACAGGGAATCTTAGGCTACACCTTC. As protein: CASSQQGILGYTF.

This clone was found a few times. This chain links TRBV18 with TRBJ2-7; 9 bases match TRBD1. Germline CDR1 reads KGHSH; CDR2 reads LQKENI. The CDR3 sequence is 14 residues long. V gave up 4 bases and J gave up 6 bases; unmatched junction bases: 7. The CDR3 DNA is TGTGCCAGCTCACGCAGGGACAGGGATGCCGAGCAGTACTTC. Translating gives CASSRRDRDAEQYF.

The chain combines TRBV28 with TRBJ1-1, with TRBD1 matching 9 bases. This CDR3 is built from 14 residues. From germline, CDR1 is MDHEN and CDR2 SYDVKM. Trimming cost V 10 bases and J 1 base; bases outside gene matches: 7. The CDR3 nucleotides are TGTGCCACCACAGGGGGCGCGGGGAACACTGAAGCTTTCTTT. Translated: CATTGGAGNTEAFF.

The J gene is TRBJ2-1, the V gene TRBV29-1, with 7 bases aligning to TRBD2. V lost 3 bases, J lost 3 bases, and 5 bases stayed unmatched. CDR3 length equals 14 residues. Germline V gene data show CDR1 as SQVTM and CDR2 as ANQGSEA. CDR3 in DNA: TGCAGCGTTGATAGGACTAGTGACTACAATGAGCAGTTCTTC. It specifies CSVDRTSDYNEQFF.

J is TRBJ2-1 and V is TRBV5-6, with 12 bases matching TRBD2. CDR1 is SGHDT and CDR2 is YYEEEE in the germline V gene. The CDR3 is 18 amino acids. V gave up 2 bases and J gave up 6 bases; unmatched junction bases: 12. Here the CDR3 DNA reads TGTGCCAGCAGCTTAGGGACTAGCGGGTACCGTAAGGGCAATGAGCAGTTCTTC. Its protein is CASSLGTSGYRKGNEQFF.

J is TRBJ1-3 and V is TRBV13; no firm D call. The CDR3 extends over 12 amino acids. Trimming pared 2 bases from V and 2 bases from J, leaving 1 base between. Per germline, CDR1 PRHDT and CDR2 FYEKMQ (reference sequence). The CDR3 is CASSLPGNTIYF. CDR3 coding DNA: TGTGCCAGCAGCTTACCTGGAAACACCATATATTTT.

The genes are TRBV6-5 and TRBJ1-1; 9 bases are shared with TRBD1. Per germline, CDR1 MNHEY and CDR2 SVGAGI. J was trimmed by 5 bases and V by 4 bases; bases with no gene match: 5. This CDR3 has 14 amino acids. CDR3 in amino acids: CASSSGTGRTEAFF. In nucleotides, the CDR3 is TGTGCCAGCAGTTCTGGGACAGGGAGGACTGAAGCTTTCTTT.

CDR3 bases: TGTGCCATCAGTGAGTCGCGGGGACTAGCGAGAAAGCTAGACAATGAGCAGTTCTTC. It codes for CAISESRGLARKLDNEQFF. V is TRBV10-3 and J is TRBJ2-1; 10 nucleotides align to TRBD2. Germline V gene sequence: CDR1 ENHRY, CDR2 SYGVKD. The length of the CDR3 is 19 residues. Unmatched junction bases numbered 13, after V lost 0 bases and J lost 5 bases.

The genes are TRBV6-1 and TRBJ1-2; D is perhaps TRBD1 (6 bases). CDR3 size: 14 residues. With 5 bases removed from V and 8 bases from J, the gap between germline ends came to 18 bases. Per the germline V gene, CDR1 is MNHNS and CDR2 is SASEGT. The DNA for the CDR3 is TGTGCCAGCAGTTTACAGGGCGCGGGTGGAGGCTACACCTTC. Translated, it gives CASSLQGAGGGYTF.

The chain links TRBV7-3 to TRBJ2-2; D is unclear. This CDR3 has 13 amino acids. V was cut by 2 bases and J by 7 bases, with 8 bases left in between. Germline V gene data show CDR1 as SGHTA and CDR2 as FQGTGA. The CDR3 loop reads CASSLGRRGELFF. The DNA of the CDR3 is TGTGCCAGCAGCTTAGGTCGCCGCGGGGAGCTGTTTTTT.

This sequence joins TRBV9 and TRBJ2-1, with TRBD2 as a possible D gene (5 bases). V lost 0 bases and J lost 8, with 9 bases in between. CDR1 is SGDLS, CDR2 YYNGEE, per germline. The length of the CDR3 is 13 residues. CDR3 bases: TGTGCCAGCAGCGTAGTAGGGAGCTATGAGCAGTTCTTC. This gives the protein CASSVVGSYEQFF.

The count of this clone is one. The V call is TRBV28, the J call TRBJ2-7; 7 nucleotides align to TRBD1. V lost 8 bases to trimming and J lost 0 bases; unmatched junction nucleotides: 4. The CDR3 length is 13 residues. Germline V gene lookup returns CDR1 MDHEN and CDR2 SYDVKM. CDR3 sequence reads: CASYGTDSYEQYF. For the CDR3, the DNA is TGTGCCAGCTACGGGACAGACTCCTACGAGCAGTACTTC.

This sequence joins TRBV6-5 and TRBJ1-2, with D possibly being TRBD1 (5 bases). The germline CDR1 and CDR2 sequences are MNHEY and SVGAGI. CDR3 length: 16 amino acids. The germline V and J ends were trimmed by 2 bases and 3 bases, with 16 bases remaining between them. The CDR3: CASSYVPGRVDYGYTF. The CDR3 region has the DNA TGTGCCAGCAGTTACGTCCCGGGCAGGGTGGACTATGGCTACACCTTC.

J is TRBJ2-3 and V is TRBV2; 8 bases agree with TRBD2. Germline CDR1 and CDR2: SNHLY and FYNNEI. The CDR3 consists of 14 residues. Trimming took 2 bases from V and 4 from J; bases not matched to a gene: 2. CDR3 sequence: CASSESGRSDTQYF. As DNA, the CDR3 is TGTGCCAGCAGTGAAAGCGGGAGATCAGATACGCAGTATTTT.

This chain joins TRBV19 and TRBJ2-2; D gene unclear. V was cut by 10 bases and J by 2 bases, with 5 bases left in between. The CDR3 has 11 residues. CDR1 is LNHDA and CDR2 is SQIVND in the germline V gene (reference sequence). The CDR3 nucleotides read TGTGCCATGGGAAACACCGGGGAGCTGTTTTTT. Translated, it gives CAMGNTGELFF.

The chain recombines TRBV7-2 with TRBJ2-3; either TRBD1 or TRBD2 may fit D (5 bases each). CDR1 SGHTA and CDR2 FQGNSA come from the germline V gene. The CDR3 has 13 residues. The germline V and J ends were trimmed by 1 base and 8 bases, with 10 bases remaining between them. The CDR3 loop reads CASSLDSRGTQYF. The DNA for the CDR3 is TGTGCCAGCAGCTTAGACTCGAGGGGTACGCAGTATTTT.

J is TRBJ2-2 and V is TRBV19; maybe TRBD2 (6 bases). Germline V gives CDR1 LNHDA, CDR2 SQIVND (reference sequence). V lost 8 bases and J 4 bases, leaving 11 bases between the germline ends. The CDR3 loop spans 13 amino acids. This CDR3 is CASGGGFTGELFF. As DNA, the CDR3 is TGTGCCAGTGGGGGAGGTTTCACCGGGGAGCTGTTTTTT.

This chain joins TRBV27 and TRBJ1-2; TRBD1 matches at 7 bases. Germline V gene sequence: CDR1 MNHEY, CDR2 SMNVEV (reference sequence). CDR3 size: 16 residues. J was trimmed by 0 bases and V by 6 bases; bases with no gene match: 10. CDR3: CASRTPGTASNYGYTF. The CDR3 DNA reads as TGTGCCAGCAGGACCCCCGGGACAGCATCTAACTATGGCTACACCTTC.

The chain uses TRBV19 and TRBJ2-2; D tentatively reads TRBD1 or TRBD2 (5 bases each). CDR1 is LNHDA and CDR2 is SQIVND in the germline V gene (reference sequence). This CDR3 spans 14 amino acids. The germline V and J ends were trimmed by 8 bases and 5 bases, with 15 bases remaining between them. The CDR3 protein is CASVGESRTGELFF. CDR3 DNA sequence: TGTGCCAGTGTGGGGGAGTCGCGGACCGGGGAGCTGTTTTTT.

V and J are TRBV27 and TRBJ2-5, with TRBD2 identical over 10 bases. Germline V gene lookup returns CDR1 MNHEY and CDR2 SMNVEV (reference sequence). With 6 bases clipped from V and 6 bases from J, the junction kept 10 bases outside the gene matches. The CDR3 spans 15 residues. The CDR3 spells CASSVISSGRKTQYF. CDR3 nucleotides: TGTGCCAGCAGCGTAATTTCTAGCGGGAGAAAGACCCAGTACTTC.

The chain recombines TRBV28 with TRBJ1-2, with 7 positions matching TRBD1. Germline CDR1 reads MDHEN; CDR2 reads SYDVKM. This CDR3 has 12 amino acids. V dropped 7 bases and J dropped 6; count of bases not matched to a gene: 5. In DNA, the CDR3 is TGTGCCAGCAACACAGGGGTACATGGCTACACCTTC. Protein: CASNTGVHGYTF.

This clone appeared a single time. The rearrangement joins TRBV7-3 to TRBJ2-1; 7 bases match TRBD1. Germline CDR1 and CDR2: SGHTA and FQGTGA. The CDR3 covers 16 residues. J was trimmed by 7 bases and V by 5 bases; bases with no gene match: 14. The CDR3 DNA is TGTGCCAGCAGCCCACGGACAGGAGCAGGGTCGAATGAGCAGTTCTTC. Protein sequence: CASSPRTGAGSNEQFF.

J is TRBJ2-7 and V is TRBV27; D is perhaps TRBD1 (6 bases). V was clipped by 2 bases and J by 0 bases, with 8 bases between them. The CDR3 extends over 14 amino acids. Germline CDR1 is MNHEY and CDR2 is SMNVEV (reference sequence). CDR3 DNA sequence: TGTGCCAGCAGTTTAGGGACATCCTCCTACGAGCAGTACTTC. Protein sequence: CASSLGTSSYEQYF.

V gene TRBV18 combines with J gene TRBJ2-7, with TRBD2 as a possible D gene (6 bases). Trimming removed 4 bases at V and 3 bases at J, with 13 bases between. This CDR3 comprises 14 residues. Germline loops: CDR1 KGHSH, CDR2 LQKENI. The CDR3 here is CASSQGGAGYEQYF. The CDR3 region has the DNA TGTGCCAGCTCACAGGGCGGGGCCGGCTACGAGCAGTACTTC. Variable domain in full (rest from reference TRBV18 and TRBJ2-7): NAGVMQNPRHLVRRRGQEARLRCSPMKGHSHVYWYRQLPEEGLKFMVYLQKENIIDESGMPKERFSAEFPKEGPSILRIQQVVRGDSAAYFCASSQGGAGYEQYFGPGTRLTVT.

This clone has just one count. V is TRBV27 and J is TRBJ1-2, with 7 bases that match TRBD1. Germline V gene sequence: CDR1 MNHEY, CDR2 SMNVEV (reference sequence). The CDR3 is made up of 13 amino acids. Losses at the gene ends were 5 bases for V and 6 bases for J; bases not matched to a gene: 6. CDR3 sequence: CASSLGQDDGYTF. As DNA, the CDR3 is TGTGCCAGCAGTCTAGGACAGGATGATGGCTACACCTTC.

This clone showed up just a few times. The V gene is TRBV18, the J gene TRBJ1-2; no firm D call. The CDR3 totals 13 residues. The V gene lost 5 bases and the J gene lost 7 bases, with 14 bases spanning the gap. Germline V lookup: CDR1 KGHSH, CDR2 LQKENI. Written as DNA, the CDR3 is TGTGCCAGCTCAGGCGAGGGAAATGGTGGCTACACCTTC. Protein: CASSGEGNGGYTF. The complete variable domain, with remaining parts taken from reference TRBV18 and TRBJ1-2, reads NAGVMQNPRHLVRRRGQEARLRCSPMKGHSHVYWYRQLPEEGLKFMVYLQKENIIDESGMPKERFSAEFPKEGPSILRIQQVVRGDSAAYFCASSGEGNGGYTFGSGTRLTVV.

The chain employs TRBV19 and TRBJ2-7, with 7 positions matching TRBD1. The CDR3 has 18 residues. Per germline, CDR1 LNHDA and CDR2 SQIVND (reference sequence). Unmatched junction bases numbered 21, after V lost 7 bases and J lost 3 bases. CDR3 in amino acids: CASIRPKLGGCWRYEQYF. The CDR3, as DNA: TGTGCCAGTATCCGGCCAAAATTAGGGGGCTGCTGGCGCTACGAGCAGTACTTC.

The gene calls are TRBV4-1 and TRBJ2-1, with D maybe TRBD1 (7 bases). The germline CDR1 and CDR2 sequences are MGHRA and YSYEKL. This CDR3 region has 16 residues. The V end was cut by 4 bases, the J end by 8 bases, with 21 bases between. The CDR3 is CASSPFGGGEGYEQFF. As DNA, the CDR3 is TGCGCCAGCAGCCCTTTTGGAGGGGGCGAGGGGTATGAGCAGTTCTTC.